The rows below give T cell receptor beta chains drawn from one sample of a study of cytomegalovirus exposure and HLA in healthy donors. The method was immunoSEQ multiplex PCR; TCRdb's version includes in-frame clones alone and lacks a portion of them. The top ten clones hold 4.5% of a sample with over 120,000 clones, about 80% of them seen once. The sample taken for sequencing was PBMCs. Receptors originate from a man between 40 and 49 years old in good health and CMV-seronegative. CDR3s include the opening cysteine and the closing phenylalanine or tryptophan. The order of the fields is J gene, clone size, V gene, D gene, CDR3 DNA, CDR3 protein. The D gene is left open where the match is weak. Expanded clones are given a class, and other clones once, few, many or no size at all.

TRBJ2-5,.,TRBV5-1,.,TGCGCCAGCAGCTCCCGGGGCCAAGAGACCCAGTACTTC,CASSSRGQETQYF
TRBJ1-2,few,TRBV7-8,TRBD1,TGTGCCAGCAGCATCGGACAGGGACCCTGGGATGGCTACACCTTC,CASSIGQGPWDGYTF
TRBJ1-1,few,TRBV6-5,TRBD1,TGTGCCAGCTGGGACAGAAGACTGAACACTGAAGCTTTCTTT,CASWDRRLNTEAFF
TRBJ1-2,few,TRBV6-6,.,TGTGCCAGCAGCCCAGAGGGTTACGCCTCCGGCTACACCTTC,CASSPEGYASGYTF
TRBJ2-7,.,TRBV29-1,TRBD1,TGCAGCGTTCAACGGTATTTATTACAGGGGCGCTCCTACGAGCAGTACTTC,CSVQRYLLQGRSYEQYF
TRBJ2-7,.,TRBV5-1,TRBD1,TGCGCCAGCAGCGACGGGACAGGGGGGGCCTACGAGCAGTACTTC,CASSDGTGGAYEQYF
TRBJ2-3,.,TRBV6-1,TRBD1,TGTGCCAGCAGCCCGGACAGGGGGCGAGCAGATACGCAGTATTTT,CASSPDRGRADTQYF
TRBJ1-4,.,TRBV27,.,TGTGCCAGCAGGGGGAGGGGTGCAACTAATGAAAAACTGTTTTTT,CASRGRGATNEKLFF
TRBJ1-3,.,TRBV28,TRBD1,TGTGCCAGCAGTGGGGAAGACAGGGTCTCTGGAAACACCATATATTTT,CASSGEDRVSGNTIYF
TRBJ2-1,.,TRBV27,TRBD2,TGTGCCAGCAGGACCTGGGGCGGGGGGGAAGATGAGCAGTTCTTC,CASRTWGGGEDEQFF
TRBJ1-2,.,TRBV4-1,TRBD1,TGCGCCAGCAGCCTAGGGACAGGGGGCATCAACTATGGCTACACCTTC,CASSLGTGGINYGYTF
TRBJ1-6,.,TRBV7-9,TRBD1,TGTGCCAGCAGCCTCCCGGGACAGGGGGGCGGTACACCCCTCCACTTT,CASSLPGQGGGTPLHF
TRBJ1-2,.,TRBV6-6,.,TGTGCCAGCAGGGAGGTATATGGCTACACCTTC,CASREVYGYTF
TRBJ2-3,.,TRBV2,.,TGTGCCAGCAGTGAAGGACTTACAGATACGCAGTATTTT,CASSEGLTDTQYF
TRBJ1-5,.,TRBV19,.,TGTGCCAGTAGTTTTCAGGGTCCCGGGTCGCCCCAGCATTTT,CASSFQGPGSPQHF
TRBJ2-7,.,TRBV29-1,TRBD2,TGCAGCGCGTCGCAGCGGGGGGCCTACGAGCAGTACTTC,CSASQRGAYEQYF
TRBJ2-5,.,TRBV7-8,.,TGTGCCAGCGGGGTGGACTGGTCACAAGAGACCCAGTACTTC,CASGVDWSQETQYF
TRBJ2-7,.,TRBV6-5,TRBD2,TGTGCCAGCACCTCAGCGGGGGCGGGGGAGCAGTACTTC,CASTSAGAGEQYF
TRBJ2-2,.,TRBV12-5,TRBD2,TGTGCTAGTGGTCCACCTTGGGGGGGAGGCACCGGGGAGCTGTTTTTT,CASGPPWGGGTGELFF
TRBJ2-5,.,TRBV7-2,TRBD2,TGTGCCAGCCTGGAGGCGGGGGGTCAACAAGAGACCCAGTACTTC,CASLEAGGQQETQYF
TRBJ1-5,.,TRBV9,.,TGTGCCAGCAGCGCCGCGACAGATAGCAATCAGCCCCAGCATTTT,CASSAATDSNQPQHF
TRBJ1-1,.,TRBV7-9,.,TGTGCCAGCAGCTCCCGGACACAGAACACTGAAGCTTTCTTT,CASSSRTQNTEAFF
TRBJ2-7,.,TRBV11-2,TRBD2,TGTGCCAGCAGCCCTATAGCGGGGGCCTACGAGCAGTACTTC,CASSPIAGAYEQYF
TRBJ1-1,once,TRBV19,TRBD1,TGTGCCAGTAGTATAAGGGGGACAGGAATGACTGAAGCTTTCTTT,CASSIRGTGMTEAFF
TRBJ1-4,.,TRBV5-4,TRBD1,TGTGCCAGCAGCCATAAACCCGGGACAGGGTTCACTAATGAAAAACTGTTTTTT,CASSHKPGTGFTNEKLFF
TRBJ2-1,.,TRBV6-5,.,TGTGCCAGCAGTTACTCCCCTTCACTATCTGGCGAGCAGTTCTTC,CASSYSPSLSGEQFF
TRBJ1-2,few,TRBV5-5,.,TGTGCCAGCAGCTTGACAGAACACTATGGCTACACCTTC,CASSLTEHYGYTF
TRBJ2-1,.,TRBV11-2,.,TGTGCCAGCAGCCCGGACAGCCCCTCATACAATGAGCAGTTCTTC,CASSPDSPSYNEQFF
TRBJ1-5,.,TRBV28,.,TGTGCCACCCTTCGGAGCAGTAGCAATCAGCCCCAGCATTTT,CATLRSSSNQPQHF
TRBJ1-2,.,TRBV11-3,TRBD1,TGTGCCAGCAGCTTAAAGACAGGGACCTATGGCTACACCTTC,CASSLKTGTYGYTF
TRBJ2-7,few,TRBV5-6,.,TGTGCCAGCAGCTCCCGCTACGAGCAGTACTTC,CASSSRYEQYF
TRBJ1-5,.,TRBV5-6,.,TGTGCCAGCAGCTTACAGGCGGACAATCAGCCCCAGCATTTT,CASSLQADNQPQHF
TRBJ1-5,.,TRBV19,.,TGTGCCAGTAGCAGAGGAATCAATCAGCCCCAGCATTTT,CASSRGINQPQHF